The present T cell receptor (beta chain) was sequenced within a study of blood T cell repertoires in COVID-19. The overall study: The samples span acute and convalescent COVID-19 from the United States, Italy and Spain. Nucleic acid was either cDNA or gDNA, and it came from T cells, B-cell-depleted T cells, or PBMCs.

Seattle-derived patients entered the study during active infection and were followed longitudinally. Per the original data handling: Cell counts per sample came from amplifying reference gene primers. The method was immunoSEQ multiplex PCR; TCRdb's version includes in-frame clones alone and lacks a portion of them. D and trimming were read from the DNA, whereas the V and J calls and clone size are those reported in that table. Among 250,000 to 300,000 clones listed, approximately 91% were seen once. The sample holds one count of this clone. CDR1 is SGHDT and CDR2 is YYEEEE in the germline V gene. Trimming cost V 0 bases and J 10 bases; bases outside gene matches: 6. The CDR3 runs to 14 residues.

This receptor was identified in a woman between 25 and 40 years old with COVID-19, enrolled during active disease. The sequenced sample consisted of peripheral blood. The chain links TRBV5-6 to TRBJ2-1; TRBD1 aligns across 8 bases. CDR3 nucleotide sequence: TGTGCCAGCAGCTTGGGACAGGGGCTTGGGGAGCAGTTCTTC. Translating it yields CASSLGQGLGEQFF. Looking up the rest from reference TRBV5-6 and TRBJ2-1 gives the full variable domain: DAGVTQSPTHLIKTRGQQVTLRCSPKSGHDTVSWYQQALGQGPQFIFQYYEEEERQRGNFPDRFSGHQFPNYSSELNVNALLLGDSALYLCASSLGQGLGEQFFGPGTRLTVL.